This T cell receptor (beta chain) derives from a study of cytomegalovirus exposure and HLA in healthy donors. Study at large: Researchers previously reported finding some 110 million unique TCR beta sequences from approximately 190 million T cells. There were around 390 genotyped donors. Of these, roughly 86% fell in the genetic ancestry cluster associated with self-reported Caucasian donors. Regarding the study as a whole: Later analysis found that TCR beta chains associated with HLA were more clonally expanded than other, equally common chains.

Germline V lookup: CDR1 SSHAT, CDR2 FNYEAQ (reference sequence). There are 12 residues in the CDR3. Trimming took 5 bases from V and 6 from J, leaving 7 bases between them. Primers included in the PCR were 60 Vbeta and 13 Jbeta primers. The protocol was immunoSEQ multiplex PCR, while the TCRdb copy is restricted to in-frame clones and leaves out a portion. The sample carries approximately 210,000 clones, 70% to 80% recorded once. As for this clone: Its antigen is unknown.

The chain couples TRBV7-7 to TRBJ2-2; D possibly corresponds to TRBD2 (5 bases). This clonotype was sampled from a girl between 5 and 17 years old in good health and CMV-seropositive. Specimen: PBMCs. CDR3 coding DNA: TGTGCCAGCAGCCCCGGGGCCGGGGAGCTGTTTTTT. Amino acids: CASSPGAGELFF.